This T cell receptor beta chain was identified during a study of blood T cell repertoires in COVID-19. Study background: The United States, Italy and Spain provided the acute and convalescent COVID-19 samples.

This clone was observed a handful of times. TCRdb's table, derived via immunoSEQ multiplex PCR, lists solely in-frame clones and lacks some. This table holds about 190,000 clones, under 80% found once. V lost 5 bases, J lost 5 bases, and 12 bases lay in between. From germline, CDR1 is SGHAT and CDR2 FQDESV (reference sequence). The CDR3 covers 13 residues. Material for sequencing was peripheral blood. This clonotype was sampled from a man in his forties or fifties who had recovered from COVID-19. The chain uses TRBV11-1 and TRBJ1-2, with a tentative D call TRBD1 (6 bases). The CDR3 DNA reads TGTGCCAGCAGCGTGGACAGTGTATATGGCTACACCTTC. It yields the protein CASSVDSVYGYTF.